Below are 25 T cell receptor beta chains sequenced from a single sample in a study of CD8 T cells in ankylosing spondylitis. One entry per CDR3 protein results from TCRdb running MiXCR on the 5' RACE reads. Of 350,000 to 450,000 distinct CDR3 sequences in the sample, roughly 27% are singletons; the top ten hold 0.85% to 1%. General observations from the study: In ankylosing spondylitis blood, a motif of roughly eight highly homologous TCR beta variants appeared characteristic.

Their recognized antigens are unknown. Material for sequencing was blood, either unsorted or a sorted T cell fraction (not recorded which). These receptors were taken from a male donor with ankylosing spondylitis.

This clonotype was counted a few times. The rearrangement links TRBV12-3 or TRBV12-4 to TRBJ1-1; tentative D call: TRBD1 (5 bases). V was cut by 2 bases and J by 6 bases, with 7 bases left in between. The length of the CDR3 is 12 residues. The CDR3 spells CASSLMGAEAFF. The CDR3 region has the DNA TGTGCCAGCAGTTTAATGGGGGCTGAAGCTTTCTTT.

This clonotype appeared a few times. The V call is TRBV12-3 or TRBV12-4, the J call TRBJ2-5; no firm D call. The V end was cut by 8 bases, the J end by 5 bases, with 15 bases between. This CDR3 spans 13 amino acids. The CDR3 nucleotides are TGTGCCAGCGGATTTTTCCCCGGGGAGACCCAGTACTTC. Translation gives CASGFFPGETQYF.

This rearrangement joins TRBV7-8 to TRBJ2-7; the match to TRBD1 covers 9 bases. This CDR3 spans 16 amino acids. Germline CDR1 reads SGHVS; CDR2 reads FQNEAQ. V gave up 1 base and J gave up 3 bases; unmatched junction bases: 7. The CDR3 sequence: CASSLGGGQGHYEQYV. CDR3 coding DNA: TGTGCCAGCAGCTTAGGCGGGGGACAGGGACACTACGAGCAGTACGTC.

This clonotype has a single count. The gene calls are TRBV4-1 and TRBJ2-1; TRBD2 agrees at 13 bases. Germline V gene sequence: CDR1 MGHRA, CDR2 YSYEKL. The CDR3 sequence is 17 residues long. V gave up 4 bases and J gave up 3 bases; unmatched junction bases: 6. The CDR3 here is CASSRGGLAGDYNEQFF. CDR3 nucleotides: TGCGCCAGCAGCCGAGGAGGACTAGCGGGAGACTACAATGAGCAGTTCTTC.

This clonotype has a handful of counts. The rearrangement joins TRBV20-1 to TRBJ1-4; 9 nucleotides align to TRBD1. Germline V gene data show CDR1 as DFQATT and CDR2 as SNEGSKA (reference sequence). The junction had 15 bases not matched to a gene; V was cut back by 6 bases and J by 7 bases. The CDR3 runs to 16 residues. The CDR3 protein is CSAREPSGTGTEKLFF. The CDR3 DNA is TGCAGTGCGCGGGAGCCATCCGGGACAGGGACTGAAAAACTGTTTTTT.

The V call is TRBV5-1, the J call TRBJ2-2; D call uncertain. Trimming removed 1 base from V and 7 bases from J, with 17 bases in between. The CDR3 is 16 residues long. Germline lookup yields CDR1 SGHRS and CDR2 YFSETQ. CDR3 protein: CASSLIRDGSIGELFF. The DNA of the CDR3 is TGCGCCAGCAGCTTGATTCGAGACGGAAGTATCGGGGAGCTGTTTTTT.

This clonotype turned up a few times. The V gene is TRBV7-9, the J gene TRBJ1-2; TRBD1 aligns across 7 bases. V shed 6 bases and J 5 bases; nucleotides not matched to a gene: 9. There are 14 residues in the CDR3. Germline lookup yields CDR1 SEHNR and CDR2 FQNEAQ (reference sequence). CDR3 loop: CASSRDRDPYGYTF. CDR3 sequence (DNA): TGTGCCAGCAGTCGTGACAGGGATCCTTATGGCTACACCTTC.

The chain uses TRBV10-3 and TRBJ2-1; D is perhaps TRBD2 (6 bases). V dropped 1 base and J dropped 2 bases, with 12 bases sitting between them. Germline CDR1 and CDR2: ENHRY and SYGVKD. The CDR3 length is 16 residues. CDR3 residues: CAISEYGGKTYNEQFF. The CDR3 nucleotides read TGTGCCATCAGTGAGTACGGCGGGAAAACCTACAATGAGCAGTTCTTC.

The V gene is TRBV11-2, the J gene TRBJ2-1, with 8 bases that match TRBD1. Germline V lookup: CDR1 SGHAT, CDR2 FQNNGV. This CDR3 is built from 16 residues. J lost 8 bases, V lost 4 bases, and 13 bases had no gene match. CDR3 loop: CASSSPYRGLVDEQFF. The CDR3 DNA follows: TGTGCCAGCAGCTCCCCGTACAGGGGGTTAGTCGATGAGCAGTTCTTC. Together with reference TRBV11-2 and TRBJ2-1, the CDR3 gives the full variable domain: EAGVAQSPRYKIIEKRQSVAFWCNPISGHATLYWYQQILGQGPKLLIQFQNNGVVDDSQLPKDRFSAERLKGVDSTLKIQPAKLEDSAVYLCASSSPYRGLVDEQFFGPGTRLTVL.

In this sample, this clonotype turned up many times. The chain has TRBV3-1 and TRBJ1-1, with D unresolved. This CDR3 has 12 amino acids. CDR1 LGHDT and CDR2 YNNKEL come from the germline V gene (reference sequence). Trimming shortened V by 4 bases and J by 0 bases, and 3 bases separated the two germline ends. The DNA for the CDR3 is TGTGCCAGCAGCCTCATGAACACTGAAGCTTTCTTT. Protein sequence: CASSLMNTEAFF.

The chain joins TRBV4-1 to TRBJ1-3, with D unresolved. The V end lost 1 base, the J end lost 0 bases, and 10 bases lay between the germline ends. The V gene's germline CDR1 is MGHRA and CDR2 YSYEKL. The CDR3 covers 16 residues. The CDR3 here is CASSQVERISGNTIYF. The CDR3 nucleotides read TGCGCCAGCAGCCAAGTGGAGCGAATCTCTGGAAACACCATATATTTT.

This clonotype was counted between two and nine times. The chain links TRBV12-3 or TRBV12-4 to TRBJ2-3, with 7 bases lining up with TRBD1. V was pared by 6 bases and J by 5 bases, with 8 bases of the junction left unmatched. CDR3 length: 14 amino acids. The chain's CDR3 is CASSRQGTRDTQYF. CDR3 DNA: TGTGCCAGCAGCCGACAGGGAACCCGAGATACGCAGTATTTT.

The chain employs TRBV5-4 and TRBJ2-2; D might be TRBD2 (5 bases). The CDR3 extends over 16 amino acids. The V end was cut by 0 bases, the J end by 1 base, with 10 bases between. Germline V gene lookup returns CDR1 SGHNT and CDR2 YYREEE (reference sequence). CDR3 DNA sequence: TGTGCCAGCAGCTTGGAGCCTAGCAGGAACACCGGGGAGCTGTTTTTT. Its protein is CASSLEPSRNTGELFF. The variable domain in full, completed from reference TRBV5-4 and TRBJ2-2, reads ETGVTQSPTHLIKTRGQQVTLRCSSQSGHNTVSWYQQALGQGPQFIFQYYREEENGRGNFPPRFSGLQFPNYSSELNVNALELDDSALYLCASSLEPSRNTGELFFGEGSRLTVL.

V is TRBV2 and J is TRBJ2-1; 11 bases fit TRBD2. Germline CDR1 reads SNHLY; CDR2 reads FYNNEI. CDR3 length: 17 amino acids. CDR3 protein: CVLTGTSGLSSYNEQFF. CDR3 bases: TGTGTACTTACCGGGACTAGCGGCTTGAGCTCCTACAATGAGCAGTTCTTC.

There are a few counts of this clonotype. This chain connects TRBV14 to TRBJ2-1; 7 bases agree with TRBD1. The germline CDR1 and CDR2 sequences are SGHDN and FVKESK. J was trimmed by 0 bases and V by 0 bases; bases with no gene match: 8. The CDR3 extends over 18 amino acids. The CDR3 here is CASSQDTGETSSYNEQFF. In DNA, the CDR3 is TGTGCCAGCAGCCAAGACACAGGGGAAACGAGCTCCTACAATGAGCAGTTCTTC.

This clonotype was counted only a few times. The CDR3: CASSAGRDRGNTIYF. The CDR3 nucleotides are TGCGCCAGCAGCGCCGGACGGGACCGAGGAAACACCATATATTTT. The J gene is TRBJ1-3, the V gene TRBV5-1; a weak D match, TRBD1 (5 bases). The CDR3 sequence is 15 residues long. Germline CDR1 reads SGHRS; CDR2 reads YFSETQ. The V and J ends lost 4 bases and 4 bases respectively, with 15 bases between them.

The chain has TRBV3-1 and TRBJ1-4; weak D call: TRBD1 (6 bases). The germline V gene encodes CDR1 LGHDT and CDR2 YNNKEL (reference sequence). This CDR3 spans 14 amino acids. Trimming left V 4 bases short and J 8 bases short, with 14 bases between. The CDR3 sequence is CASSRGGATEKLFF. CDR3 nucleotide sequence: TGTGCCAGCAGCCGTGGGGGGGCCACGGAAAAACTGTTTTTT.

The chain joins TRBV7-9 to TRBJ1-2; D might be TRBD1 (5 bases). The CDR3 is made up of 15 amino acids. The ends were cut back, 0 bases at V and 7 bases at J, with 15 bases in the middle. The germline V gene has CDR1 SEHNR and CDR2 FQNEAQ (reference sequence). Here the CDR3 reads CASSLARGPTVGYTF. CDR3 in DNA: TGTGCCAGCAGCTTAGCGCGAGGGCCGACAGTTGGCTACACCTTC.

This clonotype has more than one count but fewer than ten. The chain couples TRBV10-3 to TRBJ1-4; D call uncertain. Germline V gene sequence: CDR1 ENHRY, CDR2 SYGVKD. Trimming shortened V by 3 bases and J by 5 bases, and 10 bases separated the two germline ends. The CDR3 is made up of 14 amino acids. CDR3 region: CAISEGRMNEKLFF. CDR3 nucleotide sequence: TGTGCCATCAGTGAAGGACGGATGAATGAAAAACTGTTTTTT.

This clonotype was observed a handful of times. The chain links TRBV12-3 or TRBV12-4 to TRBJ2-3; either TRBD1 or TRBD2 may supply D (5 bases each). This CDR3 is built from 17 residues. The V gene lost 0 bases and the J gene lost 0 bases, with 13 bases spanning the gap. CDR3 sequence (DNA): TGTGCCAGCAGTTTAGCGTTGGGACCATCTAGCACAGATACGCAGTATTTT. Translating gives CASSLALGPSSTDTQYF.

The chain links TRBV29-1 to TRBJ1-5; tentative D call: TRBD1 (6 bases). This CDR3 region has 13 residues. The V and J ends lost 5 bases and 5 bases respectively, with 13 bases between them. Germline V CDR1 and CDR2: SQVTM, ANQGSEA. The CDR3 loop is CSVLRGPDQPQHF. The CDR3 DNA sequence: TGCAGCGTTCTCAGGGGCCCTGATCAGCCCCAGCATTTT.

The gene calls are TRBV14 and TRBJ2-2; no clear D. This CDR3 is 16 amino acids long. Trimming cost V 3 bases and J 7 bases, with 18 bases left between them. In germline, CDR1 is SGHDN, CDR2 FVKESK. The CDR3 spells CASSHRVREQVGELFF. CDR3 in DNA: TGTGCCAGCAGCCACCGGGTGCGTGAGCAAGTCGGGGAGCTGTTTTTT.

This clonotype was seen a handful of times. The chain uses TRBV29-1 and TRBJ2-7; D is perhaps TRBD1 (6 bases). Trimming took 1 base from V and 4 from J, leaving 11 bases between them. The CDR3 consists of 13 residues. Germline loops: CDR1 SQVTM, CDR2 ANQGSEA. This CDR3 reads CSVEGDTGYEQYF. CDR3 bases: TGCAGCGTTGAAGGGGACACAGGATACGAGCAGTACTTC.

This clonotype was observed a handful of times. DNA for the CDR3: TGCAGCGTTCCCAGCGGGAAGTCCTACAATGAGCAGTTCTTC. Translated: CSVPSGKSYNEQFF. The rearrangement uses TRBV29-1 and TRBJ2-1, with 7 positions matching TRBD2. V gave up 5 bases and J gave up 1 base; unmatched junction bases: 5. The V gene's germline CDR1 is SQVTM and CDR2 ANQGSEA. CDR3 length: 14 amino acids.

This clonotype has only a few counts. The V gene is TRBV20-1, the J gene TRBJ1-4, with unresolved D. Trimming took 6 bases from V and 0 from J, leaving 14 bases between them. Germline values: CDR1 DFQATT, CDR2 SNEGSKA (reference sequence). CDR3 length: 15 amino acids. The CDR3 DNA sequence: TGCAGTGCAACCGGCAATCTTGCAACTAATGAAAAACTGTTTTTT. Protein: CSATGNLATNEKLFF.